These 15 T cell receptor beta chains were sequenced from one sample in a study of blood T cell repertoires in COVID-19. Clones were read by immunoSEQ multiplex PCR, and TCRdb kept only the in-frame ones, dropping some. The data contain 250,000 to 350,000 clones, 89% of them singletons. The sample taken for sequencing was peripheral blood. The receptors come from a woman in her sixties with acute or convalescent COVID-19.

The chain has TRBV7-3 and TRBJ2-2, with 8 positions matching TRBD2. Germline assignment: CDR1 SGHTA and CDR2 FQGTGA. CDR3 length: 16 amino acids. J was trimmed by 3 bases and V by 5 bases; bases with no gene match: 8. CDR3 coding DNA: TGTGCCAGCAGCACCCGACTAGCGCGAGACACCGGGGAGCTGTTTTTT. Translating it yields CASSTRLARDTGELFF.

The chain carries TRBV7-8 and TRBJ1-5, with D possibly TRBD1 on 5 matching bases. The germline V gene encodes CDR1 SGHVS and CDR2 FQNEAQ. Trimming removed 8 bases at V and 4 bases at J, with 12 bases between. The CDR3 is made up of 13 amino acids. The CDR3: CASGNQGNQPQHF. CDR3 nucleotides: TGTGCCAGCGGGAACCAGGGAAATCAGCCCCAGCATTTT.

With regard to this clone: This specimen includes other DNA sequences encoding the same CDR3. The rearrangement uses TRBV11-2 and TRBJ2-3; D may be TRBD2 (6 bases). The germline V gene encodes CDR1 SGHAT and CDR2 FQNNGV. V was cut by 0 bases and J by 12 bases, with 10 bases left in between. The CDR3 has 12 amino acids. The CDR3 here is CASSLEGGTQYF. CDR3 nucleotide sequence: TGTGCCAGCAGCTTAGAAGGAGGGACTCAGTATTTT.

The V and J genes are TRBV7-2 and TRBJ2-7; 9 nucleotides line up with TRBD1. The germline gives CDR1 SGHTA, CDR2 FQGNSA. The CDR3 runs to 15 residues. V was clipped by 1 base and J by 2 bases; unmatched bases: 3. The CDR3 region is CASSLGDRATYEQYF. The CDR3 nucleotides read TGTGCCAGCAGCTTAGGGGACAGGGCAACCTACGAGCAGTACTTC. Complete variable domain (other parts from reference TRBV7-2 and TRBJ2-7): GAGVSQSPSNKVTEKGKDVELRCDPISGHTALYWYRQSLGQGLEFLIYFQGNSAPDKSGLPSDRFSAERTGGSVSTLTIQRTQQEDSAVYLCASSLGDRATYEQYFGPGTRLTVT.

V gene TRBV3-1 (or the pseudogene TRBV3-2) combines with J gene TRBJ2-1; 10 bases agree with TRBD2. Germline V gene lookup returns CDR1 LGHDT and CDR2 YNNKEL (reference sequence). The CDR3 length is 15 residues. V was pared by 3 bases and J by 5 bases, with 4 bases of the junction left unmatched. The CDR3 loop reads CASSHASGSNNEQFF. The CDR3 coding sequence is TGTGCCAGCAGCCACGCTAGCGGGAGTAACAATGAGCAGTTCTTC.

The chain joins TRBV28 to TRBJ1-5, with TRBD1 matching over 8 bases. This CDR3 region has 17 residues. Germline CDR1 and CDR2: MDHEN and SYDVKM. V dropped 6 bases and J dropped 3; count of bases not matched to a gene: 13. The DNA for the CDR3 is TGTGCCAGCAGCAGGGGGCTCAGTGGTGTGGTCAATCAGCCCCAGCATTTT. Protein product: CASSRGLSGVVNQPQHF.

This clone was seen just once. As DNA, the CDR3 is TGCGCCAGCAGCCAGACACGCGGGAGCTCCTACAATGAGCAGTTCTTC. Translation: CASSQTRGSSYNEQFF. This chain uses TRBV4-1 with TRBJ2-1; 7 positions match TRBD2. This CDR3 comprises 16 residues. J was trimmed by 0 bases and V by 3 bases; bases with no gene match: 5. Germline-derived CDR1 and CDR2 are MGHRA and YSYEKL.

The chain links TRBV9 to TRBJ2-7; 9 positions match TRBD2. V trimming: 0 bases; J trimming: 2 bases; junction bases outside the gene matches: 9. The germline CDR1 and CDR2 sequences are SGDLS and YYNGEE. The CDR3 extends over 17 amino acids. The CDR3 bases are TGTGCCAGCAGCGTAGGATCCGCGGGGGGGACGGCCTACGAGCAGTACTTC. The encoded protein is CASSVGSAGGTAYEQYF.

Only a few counts were recorded for this clone. This chain joins TRBV7-3 and TRBJ2-1, with D possibly matching TRBD2 (6 bases). Germline V CDR1 and CDR2: SGHTA, FQGTGA. This CDR3 spans 16 amino acids. Trimming shortened V by 5 bases and J by 9 bases, and 23 bases separated the two germline ends. This CDR3 is CASSLSVAATRSEQFF. In DNA form, the CDR3 reads TGTGCCAGCAGCCTTAGTGTGGCGGCGACTAGGAGTGAGCAGTTCTTC.

The chain links TRBV6-5 to TRBJ2-2; the D is unclear. Trimming left V 7 bases short and J 1 base short, with 10 bases between. In germline, CDR1 is MNHEY, CDR2 SVGAGI. This CDR3 region has 14 residues. The CDR3 nucleotides read TGTGCCAGCATAGCCTCGGGGAACACCGGGGAGCTGTTTTTT. Residues: CASIASGNTGELFF.

The chain combines TRBV7-2 with TRBJ1-5, with 8 nucleotides matching TRBD1. Germline V CDR1 and CDR2: SGHTA, FQGNSA. The CDR3 consists of 15 residues. V lost 5 bases, J lost 2 bases, and 5 bases stayed unmatched. CDR3 protein: CASSPQTGGNQPQHF. The CDR3, as DNA: TGTGCCAGCAGCCCGCAGACAGGGGGCAATCAGCCCCAGCATTTT.

This clone showed up just once. The rearrangement uses TRBV5-4 and TRBJ2-3; 12 bases are a match to TRBD2. The V and J ends lost 4 bases and 6 bases, in that order; junction bases with no gene match: 6. The germline V gene has CDR1 SGHNT and CDR2 YYREEE (reference sequence). The length of the CDR3 is 15 residues. The CDR3 coding sequence is TGTGCCAGCAGCGCCGGACTAGCGGGACGTGATACGCAGTATTTT. The encoded protein is CASSAGLAGRDTQYF.

J is TRBJ2-7 and V is TRBV12-3 or TRBV12-4; D is perhaps TRBD1 (6 bases). The CDR3 has 13 residues. V lost 5 bases and J 1 base, leaving 9 bases between the germline ends. CDR3 nucleotide sequence: TGTGCCAGCAGTGGACAGAATTCCTACGAGCAGTACTTC. This translates into CASSGQNSYEQYF.

This clone has a single count. This chain joins TRBV7-8 and TRBJ1-1, with 8 positions matching TRBD1. The CDR3 spans 18 residues. V was pared by 1 base and J by 0 bases, with 10 bases of the junction left unmatched. Germline V gene lookup returns CDR1 SGHVS and CDR2 FQNEAQ. CDR3: CASSLGGGRGLMNTEAFF. The CDR3 bases are TGTGCCAGCAGCTTAGGCGGGGGCAGGGGGCTTATGAACACTGAAGCTTTCTTT.

The rearrangement links TRBV7-2 to TRBJ2-2; 7 positions match TRBD1. The CDR3 covers 16 residues. Per germline, CDR1 SGHTA and CDR2 FQGNSA. Trimming at V came to 5 bases and at J to 0 bases, leaving 6 bases not matched to a gene. CDR3 protein: CASSTVGTANTGELFF. CDR3 coding DNA: TGTGCCAGCAGCACAGTCGGGACAGCGAACACCGGGGAGCTGTTTTTT.